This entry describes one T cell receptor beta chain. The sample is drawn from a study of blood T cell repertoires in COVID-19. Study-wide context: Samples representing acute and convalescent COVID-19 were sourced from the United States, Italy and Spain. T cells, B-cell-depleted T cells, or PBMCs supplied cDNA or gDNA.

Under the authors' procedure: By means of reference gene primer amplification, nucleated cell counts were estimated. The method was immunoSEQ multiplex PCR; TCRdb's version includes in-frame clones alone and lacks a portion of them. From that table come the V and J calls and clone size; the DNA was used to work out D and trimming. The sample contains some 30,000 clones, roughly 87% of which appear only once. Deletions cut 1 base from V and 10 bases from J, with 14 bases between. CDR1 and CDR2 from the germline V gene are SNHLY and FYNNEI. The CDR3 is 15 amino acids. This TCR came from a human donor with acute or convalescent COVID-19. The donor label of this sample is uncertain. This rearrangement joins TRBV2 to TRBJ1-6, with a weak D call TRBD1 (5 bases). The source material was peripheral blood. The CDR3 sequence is CASSEEGRAGSPLHF. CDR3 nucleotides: TGTGCCAGCAGTGAAGAGGGGAGGGCGGGGTCACCCCTCCACTTT.